This T cell receptor (beta chain) is drawn from a study of blood T cell repertoires in COVID-19. This CDR3 spans 19 amino acids. Using immunoSEQ multiplex PCR, the repertoire was profiled, and TCRdb retains in-frame clones only, with some absent. Among a few hundred thousand clones listed, 85% were seen once. This chain links TRBV21-1 with TRBJ2-7; the table names TRBD2, a call not compared with the DNA. TRBV21-1 is a recognized pseudogene. This TCR was recovered from a woman aged 45-60 years with active or convalescent COVID-19. Material for sequencing was peripheral blood. The CDR3 sequence is CASSKNRGSGAGGPHEQYF. DNA of the CDR3: TGTGCCAGCAGCAAAAATCGGGGTAGCGGGGCGGGAGGGCCCCACGAGCAGTACTTC.